Below, 30 T cell receptor beta chains from the same sample are listed, as sequenced in a study of Ad26.COV2.S vaccination and SARS-CoV-2 variants (dated by TCRdb to about 2021). The library relied on the immunoSEQ multiplex PCR assay. Not all clones reach the TCRdb copy of this immuneACCESS table, which keeps in-frame sequences only. Checked studies attribute under half of the gap to unresolved V genes and leave the rest unexplained. In all, the sample holds fewer than 900,000 clones, and around 90% of those were seen once. The biggest ten clones account for approximately 1.5% of the sample. The treatment or condition label corresponds to: about 20 received Ad26.COV2.S at low or high dose, single or two shots; several received placebo; per-sample allocation not given. For vaccine and placebo recipients, repertoires were sequenced using samples collected on day 63 after the first injection. The source was peripheral blood, collected in a trial of Ad26.COV2.S vaccine versus placebo. The receptors shown here come from a person aged 18-60 years who received the Ad26.COV2.S COVID-19 vaccine or a placebo.

The rearrangement links TRBV18 to TRBJ2-7, with 7 bases identical to TRBD1. The germline V gene has CDR1 KGHSH and CDR2 LQKENI. The CDR3 is made up of 15 amino acids. V shed 6 bases, J shed 3 bases, and the junction held 11 bases outside the gene matches. CDR3 nucleotides: TGTGCCAGCTCGACGGGACAGTTGTTGGGCTACGAGCAGTACTTC. Translating gives CASSTGQLLGYEQYF.

This chain uses TRBV24-1 with TRBJ1-5; D unclear. Germline lookup yields CDR1 KGHDR and CDR2 SFDVKD. This CDR3 comprises 16 residues. Trimming pared 4 bases from V and 2 bases from J, leaving 14 bases between. The CDR3 DNA reads TGTGCCACCAGTGACACCGGGCCCGGTGGCAATCAGCCCCAGCATTTT. Protein product: CATSDTGPGGNQPQHF.

The CDR3 spells CASSVRTSGGRVIGELFF. The CDR3 DNA reads as TGTGCCAGCAGCGTCCGGACTAGCGGGGGGAGAGTCATCGGGGAGCTGTTTTTT. The chain is built from TRBV14 and TRBJ2-2; TRBD2 agrees at 14 bases. CDR1 is SGHDN, CDR2 FVKESK, per germline. Germline trimming cut 5 bases from V and 7 bases from J; bases unmatched to any gene: 12. CDR3 size: 18 residues.

The chain has TRBV2 and TRBJ2-5; perhaps TRBD1 as D (6 bases). In germline, CDR1 is SNHLY, CDR2 FYNNEI. V was shortened by 5 bases and J by 3 bases, with 10 bases between the two germline ends. There are 13 residues in the CDR3. Here the CDR3 reads CASSPRQEETQYF. The CDR3 nucleotides read TGTGCCAGCAGTCCTAGACAGGAAGAGACCCAGTACTTC.

J is TRBJ2-5 and V is TRBV6-6; D remains unclear. The CDR3 loop spans 12 amino acids. Trimming left V 6 bases short and J 2 bases short, with 7 bases between. Germline V lookup: CDR1 MNHNY, CDR2 SVGAGI (reference sequence). CDR3 sequence (DNA): TGTGCCAGCAGCATGGGGCAAGAGACCCAGTACTTC. Its translation: CASSMGQETQYF.

The genes are TRBV3-1 (or the pseudogene TRBV3-2) and TRBJ2-1; no firm D call. Germline V gene sequence: CDR1 LGHDT, CDR2 YNNKEL (reference sequence). CDR3 length: 12 residues. Trimming pared 5 bases from V and 9 bases from J, leaving 11 bases between. The DNA for the CDR3 is TGTGCCAGCAGCGTTTTGGGTTCTGAGCAGTTCTTC. Residues: CASSVLGSEQFF.

V gene TRBV10-3 combines with J gene TRBJ2-6; 10 nucleotides align to TRBD1. J lost 2 bases, V lost 10 bases, and 11 bases had no gene match. Germline V gene lookup returns CDR1 ENHRY and CDR2 SYGVKD. The CDR3 has 17 amino acids. The chain's CDR3 is CATKPGQGTTGANVLTF. CDR3 nucleotide sequence: TGTGCCACAAAGCCGGGACAGGGGACTACTGGGGCCAACGTCCTGACTTTC.

The chain is built from TRBV30 and TRBJ2-5; D might be TRBD1 or TRBD2, each matching 5 bases. Germline V gives CDR1 GTSNPN, CDR2 SVGIG (reference sequence). Trimming left V 0 bases short and J 9 bases short, with 8 bases between. This CDR3 contains 11 residues. The CDR3 coding sequence is TGTGCCTGGAGTGTTCTGGGGGCCCAGTACTTC. It encodes CAWSVLGAQYF.

The rearrangement joins TRBV2 to TRBJ2-5, with 7 positions matching TRBD1. Per the germline V gene, CDR1 is SNHLY and CDR2 is FYNNEI. The CDR3 has 16 amino acids. V lost 11 bases to trimming and J lost 5 bases; unmatched junction nucleotides: 20. CDR3 DNA: TGTGCCCTAATGCGGACAGGTGGGACCCCAGGGGAGACCCAGTACTTC. Its protein product is CALMRTGGTPGETQYF.

The chain is built from TRBV19 and TRBJ1-1; no definite D call. CDR3 length: 13 residues. Per the germline V gene, CDR1 is LNHDA and CDR2 is SQIVND (reference sequence). Trimming cost V 6 bases and J 4 bases, with 12 bases left between them. This CDR3 is CASSPNLATEAFF. In DNA form, the CDR3 reads TGTGCCAGTAGCCCGAACCTGGCCACTGAAGCTTTCTTT. Full variable domain (missing parts from reference TRBV19 and TRBJ1-1): DGGITQSPKYLFRKEGQNVTLSCEQNLNHDAMYWYRQDPGQGLRLIYYSQIVNDFQKGDIAEGYSVSREKKESFPLTVTSAQKNPTAFYLCASSPNLATEAFFGQGTRLTVV.

This chain links TRBV27 with TRBJ1-2; D uncertain. The length of the CDR3 is 18 residues. Trimming left V 2 bases short and J 6 bases short, with 25 bases between. Germline V gene lookup returns CDR1 MNHEY and CDR2 SMNVEV (reference sequence). DNA for the CDR3: TGTGCCAGCAGTTTAAGACGGCGTTCCGTTCGCGTTCTCGATGGCTACACCTTC. Its protein is CASSLRRRSVRVLDGYTF.

The chain carries TRBV2 and TRBJ2-5, with D possibly matching TRBD2 (6 bases). Between the trimmed V and J ends, which lost 1 base and 4 bases, there was a span of 13 bases. Germline V gene data show CDR1 as SNHLY and CDR2 as FYNNEI. The CDR3 consists of 15 residues. The CDR3 sequence is CASSEGRAGAETQYF. As DNA, the CDR3 is TGTGCCAGCAGTGAAGGGAGGGCAGGCGCAGAGACCCAGTACTTC.

The chain is built from TRBV18 and TRBJ1-1, with D uncertain. In germline, CDR1 is KGHSH, CDR2 LQKENI. V was pared by 6 bases and J by 2 bases, with 10 bases between. The CDR3 length is 13 residues. CDR3 coding DNA: TGTGCCAGCTCCCCTGACTCCAACACTGAAGCTTTCTTT. Amino acids: CASSPDSNTEAFF.

This clone has a handful of counts. The CDR3 DNA reads as TGTGCCTGGAGTCCTTTCGGGACGCCGACCGGGGAGCTGTTTTTT. It is translated as CAWSPFGTPTGELFF. The gene calls are TRBV30 and TRBJ2-2; D is tentatively TRBD1 or TRBD2 (5 bases each). The ends were cut back, 2 bases at V and 5 bases at J, with 15 bases in the middle. The CDR3 runs to 15 residues. The germline V gene encodes CDR1 GTSNPN and CDR2 SVGIG (reference sequence). The full variable domain, with the rest looked up from reference TRBV30 and TRBJ2-2, is SQTIHQWPATLVQPVGSPLSLECTVEGTSNPNLYWYRQAAGRGLQLLFYSVGIGQISSEVPQNLSASRPQDRQFILSSKKLLLSDSGFYLCAWSPFGTPTGELFFGEGSRLTVL.

V and J are TRBV27 and TRBJ2-7; a weak D match, TRBD1 (5 bases). CDR3 size: 13 residues. Trimming pared 2 bases from V and 1 base from J, leaving 6 bases between. Germline V gives CDR1 MNHEY, CDR2 SMNVEV (reference sequence). The CDR3 bases are TGTGCCAGCAGTTTACCAGGGTCCTACGAGCAGTACTTC. Translation gives CASSLPGSYEQYF.

The rearrangement uses TRBV7-2 and TRBJ2-1; 7 nucleotides align to TRBD2. The CDR3 contains 16 residues. The V and J ends lost 1 base and 2 bases, in that order; junction bases with no gene match: 5. Germline-derived CDR1 and CDR2 are SGHTA and FQGNSA. The CDR3 sequence: CASSLVSSGAYNEQFF. The CDR3 DNA reads TGTGCCAGCAGCTTAGTATCTAGCGGTGCCTACAATGAGCAGTTCTTC.

V and J are TRBV7-2 and TRBJ2-7; TRBD2 matches 9 bases. This CDR3 is 13 amino acids long. J was trimmed by 5 bases and V by 6 bases; bases with no gene match: 5. Germline CDR1 is SGHTA and CDR2 is FQGNSA. Here the CDR3 DNA reads TGTGCCAGCAGGTTTAGCGGGGGAGACGAGCAGTACTTC. Protein product: CASRFSGGDEQYF.

This chain joins TRBV5-1 and TRBJ1-3; tentative D call: TRBD1 (5 bases). Germline assignment: CDR1 SGHRS and CDR2 YFSETQ. The CDR3 is 15 amino acids. Trimming took 7 bases from V and 0 from J, leaving 14 bases between them. The DNA of the CDR3 is TGCGCCAGCCGAGGGGCGGGGGACTCTGGAAACACCATATATTTT. It encodes CASRGAGDSGNTIYF.

The V gene is TRBV5-6, the J gene TRBJ1-4; 9 bases line up with TRBD1. CDR1 and CDR2 (germline): SGHDT, YYEEEE. CDR3 length: 15 amino acids. V trimming: 4 bases; J trimming: 2 bases; junction bases outside the gene matches: 3. The CDR3 sequence: CASSRTGDTNEKLFF. CDR3 DNA: TGTGCCAGCAGCCGGACAGGGGACACTAATGAAAAACTGTTTTTT.

The table lists this clone with a few counts. This chain uses TRBV7-9 with TRBJ1-1; no clear D. V lost 3 bases and J lost 7, with 3 bases in between. The CDR3 runs 10 residues. Germline values: CDR1 SEHNR, CDR2 FQNEAQ (reference sequence). The CDR3 DNA follows: TGTGCCAGCAGCTTCGTTGAAGCTTTCTTT. It specifies CASSFVEAFF.

The chain carries TRBV27 and TRBJ2-2; D is unclear. Germline assignment: CDR1 MNHEY and CDR2 SMNVEV (reference sequence). Trimming took off 5 bases at V and 5 bases at J, with 9 bases between the two ends. This CDR3 comprises 13 residues. Here the CDR3 reads CASSGVETGELFF. As DNA, the CDR3 is TGTGCCAGCAGTGGGGTCGAGACCGGGGAGCTGTTTTTT.

The rearrangement links TRBV9 to TRBJ1-2; D possibly corresponds to TRBD1 (6 bases). CDR1 and CDR2 from the germline V gene are SGDLS and YYNGEE. The CDR3 extends over 14 amino acids. V was cut by 2 bases and J by 2 bases, with 10 bases left in between. The CDR3 reads CASSVQGGNYGYTF. The CDR3 bases are TGTGCCAGCAGCGTGCAAGGGGGGAACTATGGCTACACCTTC.

The rearrangement links TRBV3-1 (or the pseudogene TRBV3-2) to TRBJ2-6, with unresolved D. The germline gives CDR1 LGHDT, CDR2 YNNKEL (reference sequence). The CDR3 is 19 amino acids. Trimming removed 4 bases at V and 0 bases at J, with 19 bases between. The CDR3, as DNA: TGTGCCAGCAGCCCGATCTGGGCGGCGCGCCGCTCTGGGGCCAACGTCCTGACTTTC. Residues: CASSPIWAARRSGANVLTF.

The genes are TRBV19 and TRBJ1-5; D remains ambiguous. The CDR3 contains 13 residues. V was clipped by 3 bases and J by 5 bases, with 8 bases between them. The germline V gene encodes CDR1 LNHDA and CDR2 SQIVND (reference sequence). The DNA of the CDR3 is TGTGCCAGTAGTATCTCGGTCGATCAGCCCCAGCATTTT. Its protein is CASSISVDQPQHF.

This chain connects TRBV19 to TRBJ2-7; D gene ambiguous. Trimming pared 4 bases from V and 5 bases from J, leaving 15 bases between. Per the germline V gene, CDR1 is LNHDA and CDR2 is SQIVND (reference sequence). The CDR3 is 14 amino acids. CDR3 protein: CASSSRTLDNEQYF. The CDR3 nucleotides are TGTGCCAGTAGTAGCAGGACCCTAGACAACGAGCAGTACTTC.

The gene calls are TRBV11-1 and TRBJ2-1; unclear D gene. Germline V CDR1 and CDR2: SGHAT, FQDESV (reference sequence). The ends were cut back, 0 bases at V and 6 bases at J, with 12 bases in the middle. The CDR3 runs to 15 residues. The chain's CDR3 is CASSLADFPLNEQFF. The CDR3 bases are TGTGCCAGCAGCTTAGCGGATTTCCCCCTCAATGAGCAGTTCTTC.

This chain links TRBV5-5 with TRBJ2-7, with D perhaps matching TRBD1 or TRBD2 (5 bases each). V was pared by 4 bases and J by 6 bases, with 14 bases between. The CDR3 totals 13 residues. From germline, CDR1 is SGHKS and CDR2 YYEKEE (reference sequence). The CDR3: CASSPGPPGEQYF. CDR3 sequence (DNA): TGTGCCAGCAGCCCGGGACCTCCGGGCGAGCAGTACTTC.

This clone was observed a single time. The rearrangement joins TRBV24-1 to TRBJ1-1, with TRBD1 as a possible D gene (5 bases). Germline assignment: CDR1 KGHDR and CDR2 SFDVKD. V dropped 8 bases and J dropped 2 bases, with 11 bases sitting between them. This CDR3 is built from 13 residues. CDR3 in DNA: TGTGCCACCAACGACGGGACCAACACTGAAGCTTTCTTT. This encodes CATNDGTNTEAFF.

This chain links TRBV6-5 with TRBJ2-4; D is undetermined. Germline V gene data show CDR1 as MNHEY and CDR2 as SVGAGI. V was pared by 4 bases and J by 6 bases, with 13 bases between. The CDR3 has 14 amino acids. CDR3 nucleotides: TGTGCCAGCAGTTCCCGTGGGGTTGTAAACATTCAGTACTTC. Its translation is CASSSRGVVNIQYF.

The rearrangement joins TRBV19 to TRBJ1-5; D gene uncertain. Germline CDR1 and CDR2: LNHDA and SQIVND (reference sequence). This CDR3 region has 14 residues. Trimming cost V 7 bases and J 6 bases, with 16 bases left between them. The CDR3 region is CASTLDSLGQPQHF. The DNA for the CDR3 is TGTGCCAGTACCCTGGACTCCCTGGGTCAGCCCCAGCATTTT.